Listed below are T cell receptor beta chains from one sample, sequenced in a study of patients and donors after allogeneic stem cell transplantation. MiXCR was run by TCRdb on the RT-PCR reads, yielding one entry per CDR3 protein. Of 920,000 or so distinct CDR3 sequences listed, under 20% are singletons. The specimen was blood, either unsorted or a sorted T cell fraction (not recorded which). These receptors were obtained from a human donor who was either an allogeneic HSCT recipient or a stem cell or donor lymphocyte infusion donor (not recorded which). It is not recorded whose cells these are; they may come from a transplant donor. Each CDR3 is given with its conserved first and last residue. The D gene is left open where the match is weak. Not all rows give a size; the values are once, few, many and, for expanded clones, a class.

J gene | clone size | V gene | D gene | CDR3 DNA | CDR3 protein
TRBJ2-7 | . | TRBV29-1 | . | TGCAGCGTCCAGCAGGGCCCGGGGTACGAGCAGTACTTC | CSVQQGPGYEQYF
TRBJ2-2 | . | TRBV10-3 | TRBD2 | TGTGCCGTCTTCTACGGGACTAGCGGGACCGGGGAGCTGTTTTTT | CAVFYGTSGTGELFF
TRBJ1-1 | few | TRBV7-2 | . | TGTGCCAGCAGCCAGGACAAGCCTACTAACACTGAAGCTTTCTTT | CASSQDKPTNTEAFF
TRBJ2-7 | few | TRBV3-1 | . | TGTGCCAGCAGCCACCATACAGCTCCCTCCTACGAGCAGTACTTC | CASSHHTAPSYEQYF
TRBJ2-3 | few | TRBV6-2/TRBV6-3 | TRBD2 | TGTGCCAGCAGTTACATCAGACTAGCGGGGAGCACAGATACGCAGTATTTT | CASSYIRLAGSTDTQYF
TRBJ2-2 | . | TRBV30 | TRBD1 | TGTGCCGGGAACCAACCTCAGACAGGGGCTCCCACCGGGGAGCTGTTTTTT | CAGNQPQTGAPTGELFF
TRBJ2-5 | many | TRBV29-1 | . | TGCAGCGTTGGGCTGAACCAAGAGACCCAGTACTTC | CSVGLNQETQYF
TRBJ2-7 | . | TRBV11-2 | TRBD2 | TGTGCCAGCAGCCGACTAGCGGGAGAACTGATCTCCAACAGCGAGCAGTACTTC | CASSRLAGELISNSEQYF
TRBJ1-1 | few | TRBV20-1 | . | TGCAGTGCTATCCCCACCTCCGGCACTGAAGCTTTCTTT | CSAIPTSGTEAFF
TRBJ1-5 | . | TRBV20-1 | . | TGCAGTGCTAGAGGGGGAGGGAATAATCAGCCCCAGCATTTT | CSARGGGNNQPQHF
TRBJ2-7 | . | TRBV12-5 | TRBD2 | TGTGCTAGTGGTTTGGTAAGGTCTAGCGGATCCTACGAGCAGTACTTC | CASGLVRSSGSYEQYF
TRBJ2-7 | . | TRBV7-6 | . | TGTGCCAGCAGCTTAAGGACGCAAGGCGAGCAGTACTTC | CASSLRTQGEQYF